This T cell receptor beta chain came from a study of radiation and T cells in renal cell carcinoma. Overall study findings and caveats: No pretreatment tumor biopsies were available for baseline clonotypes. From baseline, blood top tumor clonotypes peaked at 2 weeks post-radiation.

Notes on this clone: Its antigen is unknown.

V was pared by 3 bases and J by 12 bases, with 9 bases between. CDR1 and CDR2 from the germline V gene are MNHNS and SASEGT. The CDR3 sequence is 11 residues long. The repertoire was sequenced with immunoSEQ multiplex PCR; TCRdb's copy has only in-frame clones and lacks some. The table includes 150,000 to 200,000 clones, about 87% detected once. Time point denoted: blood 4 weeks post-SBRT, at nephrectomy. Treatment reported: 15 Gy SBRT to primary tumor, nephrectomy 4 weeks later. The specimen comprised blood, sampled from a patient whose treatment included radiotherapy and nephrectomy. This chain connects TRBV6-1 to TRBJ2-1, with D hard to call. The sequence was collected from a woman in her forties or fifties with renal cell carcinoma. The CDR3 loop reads CASSDRNRQFF. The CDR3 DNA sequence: TGTGCCAGCAGTGACCGCAACCGGCAGTTCTTC.